Presented here are 3 T cell receptor beta chains from one specimen sequenced in a study of cytomegalovirus exposure and HLA in healthy donors. The PCR contained 60 Vbeta and 13 Jbeta primers. Generated by immunoSEQ multiplex PCR, the TCRdb table keeps only in-frame clones and is missing some. The sample records tens of thousands of clones, around 80% being singletons. Sequenced: PBMCs. All receptors derive from a man aged 45 to 65 in good health and CMV-seropositive.

The V gene is TRBV25-1, the J gene TRBJ2-7; TRBD2 is a possible D gene (5 bases). The germline gives CDR1 MGHDK, CDR2 SYGVNS. V was cut by 4 bases and J by 1 base, with 17 bases left in between. The CDR3 is made up of 16 amino acids. CDR3 sequence reads: CASSAPGRGRSYEQYF. DNA of the CDR3: TGTGCCAGCAGTGCCCCCGGACGGGGTAGGTCCTACGAGCAGTACTTC.

The chain uses TRBV7-3 and TRBJ2-2; 7 bases map to TRBD1. The CDR3 loop spans 15 amino acids. CDR1 and CDR2 from the germline V gene are SGHTA and FQGTGA. Trimming took 6 bases from V and 4 from J; bases not matched to a gene: 8. The CDR3 sequence is CASSPRTGSTGELFF. The DNA for the CDR3 is TGTGCCAGCAGTCCCCGGACAGGAAGCACCGGGGAGCTGTTTTTT.

This chain connects TRBV5-1 to TRBJ2-5, with no clear D. Germline lookup yields CDR1 SGHRS and CDR2 YFSETQ. This CDR3 is built from 15 residues. V lost 3 bases to trimming and J lost 4 bases, with 16 bases between them. DNA for the CDR3: TGCGCCAGCAGCTCCGAAGCGCCTCGCCTAGAGACCCAGTACTTC. Its translation: CASSSEAPRLETQYF. Using reference TRBV5-1 and TRBJ2-5 for the parts outside the CDR3, the full variable domain is KAGVTQTPRYLIKTRGQQVTLSCSPISGHRSVSWYQQTPGQGLQFLFEYFSETQRNKGNFPGRFSGRQFSNSRSEMNVSTLELGDSALYLCASSSEAPRLETQYFGPGTRLLVL.